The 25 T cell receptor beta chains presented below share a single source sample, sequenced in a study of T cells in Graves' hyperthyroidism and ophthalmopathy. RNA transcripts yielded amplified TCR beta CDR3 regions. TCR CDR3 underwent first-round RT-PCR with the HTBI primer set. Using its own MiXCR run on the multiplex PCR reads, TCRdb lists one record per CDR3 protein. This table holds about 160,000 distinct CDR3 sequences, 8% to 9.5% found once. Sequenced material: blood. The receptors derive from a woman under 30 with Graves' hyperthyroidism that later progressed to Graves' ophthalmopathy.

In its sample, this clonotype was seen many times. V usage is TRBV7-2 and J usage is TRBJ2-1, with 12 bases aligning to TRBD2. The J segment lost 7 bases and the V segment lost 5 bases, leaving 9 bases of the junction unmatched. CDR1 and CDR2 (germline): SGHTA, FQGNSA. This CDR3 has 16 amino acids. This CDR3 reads CASSKGLAGPGNEQFF. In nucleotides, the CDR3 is TGTGCCAGCAGCAAAGGACTAGCGGGGCCGGGAAATGAGCAGTTCTTC.

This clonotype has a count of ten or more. In DNA, the CDR3 is TGTGCCAGCAGTTACTCAGGAGACTTAAGCTCCTACGAGCAGTACTTC. It specifies CASSYSGDLSSYEQYF. This sequence joins TRBV6-5 and TRBJ2-7; D gene ambiguous. Germline V gives CDR1 MNHEY, CDR2 SVGAGI. This CDR3 is 16 amino acids long. Trimming pared 0 bases from V and 0 bases from J, leaving 12 bases between.

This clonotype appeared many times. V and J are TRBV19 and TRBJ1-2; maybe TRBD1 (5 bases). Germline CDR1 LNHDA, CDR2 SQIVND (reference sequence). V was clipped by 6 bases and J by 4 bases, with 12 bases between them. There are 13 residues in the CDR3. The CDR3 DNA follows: TGTGCCAGTAGCCCGGGACGGATCTATGGCTACACCTTC. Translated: CASSPGRIYGYTF.

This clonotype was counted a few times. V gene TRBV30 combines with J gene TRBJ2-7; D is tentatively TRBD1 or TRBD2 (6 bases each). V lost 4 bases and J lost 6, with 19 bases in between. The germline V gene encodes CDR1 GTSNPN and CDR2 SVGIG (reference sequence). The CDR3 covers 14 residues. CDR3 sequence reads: CAWTTGGTSFEQYF. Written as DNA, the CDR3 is TGTGCCTGGACGACTGGCGGGACATCTTTCGAGCAGTACTTC.

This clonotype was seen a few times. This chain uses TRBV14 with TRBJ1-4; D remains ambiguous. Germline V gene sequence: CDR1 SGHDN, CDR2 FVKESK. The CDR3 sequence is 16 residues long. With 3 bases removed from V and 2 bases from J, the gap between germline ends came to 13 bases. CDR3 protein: CASSQTTIWTNEKLFF. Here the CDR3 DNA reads TGTGCCAGCAGCCAGACGACCATATGGACTAATGAAAAACTGTTTTTT.

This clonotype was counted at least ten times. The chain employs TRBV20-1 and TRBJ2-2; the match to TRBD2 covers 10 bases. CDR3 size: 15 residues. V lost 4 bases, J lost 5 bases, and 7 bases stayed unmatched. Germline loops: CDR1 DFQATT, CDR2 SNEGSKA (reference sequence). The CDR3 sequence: CSATSSGSHTGELFF. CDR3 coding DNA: TGCAGTGCTACGTCTAGCGGGAGTCATACCGGGGAGCTGTTTTTT.

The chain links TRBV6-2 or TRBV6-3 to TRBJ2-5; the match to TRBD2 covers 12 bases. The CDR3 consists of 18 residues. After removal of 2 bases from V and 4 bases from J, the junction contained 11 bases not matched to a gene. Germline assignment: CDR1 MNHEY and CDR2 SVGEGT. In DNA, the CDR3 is TGTGCCAGCAGTTACCTAGGACTAGCGGGGACCGGGATAGAGACCCAGTACTTC. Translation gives CASSYLGLAGTGIETQYF.

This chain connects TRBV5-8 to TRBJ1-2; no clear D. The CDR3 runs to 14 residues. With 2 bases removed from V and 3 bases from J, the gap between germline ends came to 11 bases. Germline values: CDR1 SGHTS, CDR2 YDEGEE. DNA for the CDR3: TGTGCCAGCAGCTTTGTTGGCGAGGACTATGGCTACACCTTC. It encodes CASSFVGEDYGYTF.

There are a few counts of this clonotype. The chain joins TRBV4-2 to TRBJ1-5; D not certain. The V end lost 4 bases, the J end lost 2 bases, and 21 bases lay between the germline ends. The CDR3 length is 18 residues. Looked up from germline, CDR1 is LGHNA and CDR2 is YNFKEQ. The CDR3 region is CASSPRGLGGIGNQPQHF. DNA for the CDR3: TGTGCCAGCAGCCCTCGCGGCCTCGGTGGGATAGGCAATCAGCCCCAGCATTTT.

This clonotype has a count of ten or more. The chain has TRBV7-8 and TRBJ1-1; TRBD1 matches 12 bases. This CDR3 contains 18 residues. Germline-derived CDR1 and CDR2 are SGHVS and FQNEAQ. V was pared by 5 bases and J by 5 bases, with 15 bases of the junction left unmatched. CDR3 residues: CASSAYRDRGRIWTEAFF. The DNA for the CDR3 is TGTGCCAGCAGCGCCTACCGGGACAGGGGGCGCATATGGACTGAAGCTTTCTTT. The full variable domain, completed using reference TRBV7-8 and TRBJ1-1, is GAGVSQSPRYKVAKRGQDVALRCDPISGHVSLFWYQQALGQGPEFLTYFQNEAQLDKSGLPSDRFFAERPEGSVSTLKIQRTQQEDSAVYLCASSAYRDRGRIWTEAFFGQGTRLTVV.

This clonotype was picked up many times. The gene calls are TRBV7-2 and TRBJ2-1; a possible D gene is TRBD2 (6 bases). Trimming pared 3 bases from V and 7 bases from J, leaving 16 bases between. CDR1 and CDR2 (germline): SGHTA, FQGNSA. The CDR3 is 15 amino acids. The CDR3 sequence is CASSFRRGTTNEQFF. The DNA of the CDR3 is TGTGCCAGCAGCTTTCGCCGGGGGACGACGAATGAGCAGTTCTTC.

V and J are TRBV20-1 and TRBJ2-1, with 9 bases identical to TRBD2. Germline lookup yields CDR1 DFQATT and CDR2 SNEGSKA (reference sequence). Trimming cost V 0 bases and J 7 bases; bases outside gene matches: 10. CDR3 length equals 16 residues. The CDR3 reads CSARDKSGRSGNEQFF. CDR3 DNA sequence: TGCAGTGCTAGAGATAAGAGCGGGAGGTCTGGTAATGAGCAGTTCTTC.

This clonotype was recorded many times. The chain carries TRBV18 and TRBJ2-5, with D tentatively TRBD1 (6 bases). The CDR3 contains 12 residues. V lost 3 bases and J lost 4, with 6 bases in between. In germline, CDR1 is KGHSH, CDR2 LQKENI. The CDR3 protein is CASSPGAETQYF. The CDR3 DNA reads TGTGCCAGCTCACCGGGGGCAGAGACCCAGTACTTC.

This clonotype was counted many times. The chain's CDR3 is CASSLQGALVLAKNIQYF. The CDR3 DNA follows: TGTGCCAGCAGCCTACAGGGGGCCCTCGTATTAGCCAAAAACATTCAGTACTTC. This sequence joins TRBV13 and TRBJ2-4; TRBD1 agrees at 9 bases. Losses at the gene ends were 5 bases for V and 0 bases for J; bases not matched to a gene: 11. Germline lookup yields CDR1 PRHDT and CDR2 FYEKMQ (reference sequence). The CDR3 contains 18 residues.

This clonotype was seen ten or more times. The CDR3, as DNA: TGTGCCATCAGTGAGTCTAGCCGGGAGACCCAGTACTTC. This gives the protein CAISESSRETQYF. V gene TRBV10-3 combines with J gene TRBJ2-5; D not resolved. V lost 0 bases, J lost 5 bases, and 7 bases lay in between. From germline, CDR1 is ENHRY and CDR2 SYGVKD. The CDR3 is 13 residues long.

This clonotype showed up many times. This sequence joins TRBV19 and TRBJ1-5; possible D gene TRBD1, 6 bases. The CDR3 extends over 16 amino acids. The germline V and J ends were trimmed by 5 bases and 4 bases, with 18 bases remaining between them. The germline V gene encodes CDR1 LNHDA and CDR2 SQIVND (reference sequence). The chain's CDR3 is CASSAWGARVNQPQHF. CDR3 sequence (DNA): TGTGCCAGTAGTGCTTGGGGGGCGCGGGTAAATCAGCCCCAGCATTTT.

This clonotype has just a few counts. The CDR3 loop is CASSSDGLGVRQETQYF. For the CDR3, the DNA is TGTGCCAGCAGCTCGGACGGGCTAGGAGTTCGGCAAGAGACCCAGTACTTC. V is TRBV5-4 and J is TRBJ2-5; D is unclear. The CDR3 is 17 amino acids. V was trimmed by 3 bases and J by 2 bases, leaving 20 bases between them. Per germline, CDR1 SGHNT and CDR2 YYREEE (reference sequence). Full variable domain (missing parts from reference TRBV5-4 and TRBJ2-5): ETGVTQSPTHLIKTRGQQVTLRCSSQSGHNTVSWYQQALGQGPQFIFQYYREEENGRGNFPPRFSGLQFPNYSSELNVNALELDDSALYLCASSSDGLGVRQETQYFGPGTRLLVL.

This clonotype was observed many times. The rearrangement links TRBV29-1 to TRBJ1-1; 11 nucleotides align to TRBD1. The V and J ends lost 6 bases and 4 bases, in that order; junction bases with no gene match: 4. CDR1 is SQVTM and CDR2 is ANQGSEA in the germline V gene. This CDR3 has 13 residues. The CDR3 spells CSVGDRGGTEAFF. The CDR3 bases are TGCAGCGTAGGGGACAGGGGGGGCACTGAAGCTTTCTTT.

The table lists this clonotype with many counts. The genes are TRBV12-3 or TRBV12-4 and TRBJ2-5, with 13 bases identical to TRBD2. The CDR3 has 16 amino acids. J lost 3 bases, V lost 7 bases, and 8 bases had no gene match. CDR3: CASTTRLAGGEETQYF. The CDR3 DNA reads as TGTGCCAGCACCACCAGACTAGCGGGGGGAGAAGAGACCCAGTACTTC.

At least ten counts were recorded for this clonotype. CDR3 region: CASSRQTIYGYTF. CDR3 nucleotide sequence: TGTGCCAGCAGTCGACAGACGATCTATGGCTACACCTTC. This chain links TRBV12-3 or TRBV12-4 with TRBJ1-2, with D possibly TRBD1 on 5 matching bases. The CDR3 extends over 13 amino acids. V was pared by 5 bases and J by 4 bases, with 11 bases between.

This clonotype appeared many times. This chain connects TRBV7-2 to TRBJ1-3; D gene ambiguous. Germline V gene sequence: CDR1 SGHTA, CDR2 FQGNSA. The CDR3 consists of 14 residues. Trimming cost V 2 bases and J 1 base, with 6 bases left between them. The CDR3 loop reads CASSLLGSGNTIYF. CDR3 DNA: TGTGCCAGCAGCTTACTGGGGTCTGGAAACACCATATATTTT.

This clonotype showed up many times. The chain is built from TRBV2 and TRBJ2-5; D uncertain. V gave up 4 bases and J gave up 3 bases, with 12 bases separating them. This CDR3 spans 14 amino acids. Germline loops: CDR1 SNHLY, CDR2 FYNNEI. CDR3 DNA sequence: TGTGCCAGCAGTGTGCGTCTAGAAGAAGAGACCCAGTACTTC. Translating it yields CASSVRLEEETQYF.

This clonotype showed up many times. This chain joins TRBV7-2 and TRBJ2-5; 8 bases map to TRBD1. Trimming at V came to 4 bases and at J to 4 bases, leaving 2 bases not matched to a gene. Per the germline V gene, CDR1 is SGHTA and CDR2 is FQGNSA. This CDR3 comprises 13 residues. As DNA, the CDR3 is TGTGCCAGCAGCTCTGGACAGGGAGAGACCCAGTACTTC. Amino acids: CASSSGQGETQYF.

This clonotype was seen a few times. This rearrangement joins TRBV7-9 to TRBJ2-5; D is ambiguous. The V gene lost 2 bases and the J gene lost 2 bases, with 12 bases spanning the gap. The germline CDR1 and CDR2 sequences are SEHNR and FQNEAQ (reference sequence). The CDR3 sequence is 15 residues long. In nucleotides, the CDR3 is TGTGCCAGCAGCTTATCGAAGTTAAGTCAAGAGACCCAGTACTTC. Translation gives CASSLSKLSQETQYF.

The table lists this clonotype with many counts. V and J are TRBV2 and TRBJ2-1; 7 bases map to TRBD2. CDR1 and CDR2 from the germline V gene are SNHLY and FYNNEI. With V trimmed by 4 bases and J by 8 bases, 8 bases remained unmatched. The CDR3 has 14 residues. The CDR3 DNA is TGTGCCAGCAGTGTAGGGCGGGAGATCGATGAGCAGTTCTTC. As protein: CASSVGREIDEQFF.